The 11 T cell receptor beta chains listed next were all sequenced from one sample in a study of OX40 agonist ivuxolimab in advanced cancers. Only in-frame clones appear in the TCRdb table, and some are missing; sequencing was by immunoSEQ multiplex PCR. The sample lists roughly 80,000 clones; 85% to 95% were seen once. The starting material was CD4+ or CD8+ T cells sorted from blood, obtained in a trial of the OX40 agonist ivuxolimab. The receptors come from an adult with an advanced solid tumor such as melanoma, head and neck, liver or kidney cancer.

This CDR3 reads CASSYSGGSNQPQHF. The DNA of the CDR3 is TGTGCCAGCAGTTACTCGGGCGGGAGCAATCAGCCCCAGCATTTT. The chain joins TRBV6-5 to TRBJ1-5; D not resolved. Trimming removed 0 bases from V and 1 base from J, with 7 bases in between. The CDR3 is 15 amino acids. Per germline, CDR1 MNHEY and CDR2 SVGAGI.

The V call is TRBV13, the J call TRBJ1-4; 7 nucleotides align to TRBD1. This CDR3 has 14 residues. CDR1 is PRHDT and CDR2 is FYEKMQ in the germline V gene (reference sequence). The trim removed 5 bases at V and 4 bases at J, leaving 4 bases unmatched. In DNA form, the CDR3 reads TGTGCCAGCAGCGGACAGGCAGATAATGAAAAACTGTTTTTT. Translation gives CASSGQADNEKLFF.

This clone was observed a single time. The rearrangement joins TRBV7-9 to TRBJ1-1; D gene uncertain. Germline loops: CDR1 SEHNR, CDR2 FQNEAQ (reference sequence). The CDR3 is 16 amino acids. V dropped 6 bases and J dropped 8 bases, with 25 bases sitting between them. The CDR3 nucleotides read TGTGCCAGCAGGCCCAAGCTTTCCCTCGGGTTTACAGAAGCTTTCTTT. Translated, it gives CASRPKLSLGFTEAFF.

The chain carries TRBV7-2 and TRBJ2-7; D call uncertain. CDR3 length: 14 amino acids. Per the germline V gene, CDR1 is SGHTA and CDR2 is FQGNSA. V shed 4 bases and J shed 4 bases, with 14 bases lying between them. This CDR3 is CASSSGPAEYEQYF. The DNA for the CDR3 is TGTGCCAGCAGCTCCGGACCTGCCGAATACGAGCAGTACTTC.

The chain uses TRBV10-3 and TRBJ1-5; TRBD1 aligns across 7 bases. V shed 2 bases, J shed 1 base, and the junction held 5 bases outside the gene matches. Germline V gene sequence: CDR1 ENHRY, CDR2 SYGVKD. The CDR3 totals 16 residues. The CDR3 region has the DNA TGTGCCATCAGTGAGCCTAGACAGGGAAGCAATCAGCCCCAGCATTTT. It translates to CAISEPRQGSNQPQHF.

The V call is TRBV9, the J call TRBJ1-4, with 8 bases fitting TRBD1. J lost 4 bases, V lost 3 bases, and 5 bases had no gene match. From germline, CDR1 is SGDLS and CDR2 YYNGEE. CDR3 length: 15 residues. The CDR3 DNA is TGTGCCAGCAGCGCGACAGGGGTCGTTAATGAAAAACTGTTTTTT. Protein product: CASSATGVVNEKLFF.

As for this clone: The identical CDR3 is also encoded by other nucleotide sequences in the sample. This sequence joins TRBV4-3 and TRBJ1-1; D ambiguous. Germline lookup yields CDR1 LGHNA and CDR2 YSLEER. V lost 4 bases to trimming and J lost 5 bases, with 8 bases between them. The CDR3 is 12 residues long. CDR3 nucleotide sequence: TGCGCCAGCAGCCCCGGAGGGACTGAAGCTTTCTTT. Its translation: CASSPGGTEAFF.

The chain employs TRBV4-1 and TRBJ2-2, with 9 positions matching TRBD1. The CDR3 has 14 residues. The junction had 2 bases not matched to a gene; V was cut back by 3 bases and J by 6 bases. From germline, CDR1 is MGHRA and CDR2 YSYEKL. The CDR3 region has the DNA TGCGCCAGCAGCCAGGACAGGGGCCCCGGGGAGCTGTTTTTT. Translated, it gives CASSQDRGPGELFF.

The chain carries TRBV6-5 and TRBJ2-7, with TRBD2 identical over 8 bases. This CDR3 region has 11 residues. The V segment lost 6 bases and the J segment 5 bases; nucleotides outside the gene matches: 0. Germline loops: CDR1 MNHEY, CDR2 SVGAGI. CDR3 DNA: TGTGCCAGCAGACTAGCGGACGAGCAGTACTTC. It codes for CASRLADEQYF.

This rearrangement joins TRBV6-5 to TRBJ1-1; D uncertain. The CDR3 has 14 residues. Germline V lookup: CDR1 MNHEY, CDR2 SVGAGI. Between the trimmed V and J ends, which lost 7 bases and 1 base, there was a span of 13 bases. This CDR3 reads CASTQGPGNTEAFF. For the CDR3, the DNA is TGTGCCAGCACCCAAGGACCAGGGAACACTGAAGCTTTCTTT.

V gene TRBV6-5 combines with J gene TRBJ2-7; the D is unclear. Germline lookup yields CDR1 MNHEY and CDR2 SVGAGI. V was clipped by 10 bases and J by 0 bases, with 19 bases between them. The CDR3 length is 15 residues. DNA for the CDR3: TGTGCCAAACTATCACCCAAAGCGTGCTCCTACGAGCAGTACTTC. Encoded protein: CAKLSPKACSYEQYF.